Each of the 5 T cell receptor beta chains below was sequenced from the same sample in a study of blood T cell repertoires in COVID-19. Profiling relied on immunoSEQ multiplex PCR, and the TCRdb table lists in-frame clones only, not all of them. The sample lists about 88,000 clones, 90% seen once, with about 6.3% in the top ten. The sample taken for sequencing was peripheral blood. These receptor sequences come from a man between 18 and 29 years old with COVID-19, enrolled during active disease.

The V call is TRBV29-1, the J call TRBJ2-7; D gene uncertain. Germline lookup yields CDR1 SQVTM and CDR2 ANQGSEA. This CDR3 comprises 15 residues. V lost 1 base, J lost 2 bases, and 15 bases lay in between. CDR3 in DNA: TGCAGCGTTGAAGGAGTGACACCTGCGACCTACGAGCAGTACTTC. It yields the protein CSVEGVTPATYEQYF.

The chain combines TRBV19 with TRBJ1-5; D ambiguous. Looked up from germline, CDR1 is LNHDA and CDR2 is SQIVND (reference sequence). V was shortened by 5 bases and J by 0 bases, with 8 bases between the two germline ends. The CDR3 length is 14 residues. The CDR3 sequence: CASSGQISNQPQHF. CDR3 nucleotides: TGTGCCAGTAGTGGGCAGATTAGCAATCAGCCCCAGCATTTT.

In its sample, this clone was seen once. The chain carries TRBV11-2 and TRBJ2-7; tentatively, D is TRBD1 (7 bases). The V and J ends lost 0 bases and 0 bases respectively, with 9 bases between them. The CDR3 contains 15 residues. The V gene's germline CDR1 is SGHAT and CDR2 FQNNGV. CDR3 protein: CASSLDRGVSYEQYF. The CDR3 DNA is TGTGCCAGCAGCTTAGACAGGGGGGTCTCCTACGAGCAGTACTTC.

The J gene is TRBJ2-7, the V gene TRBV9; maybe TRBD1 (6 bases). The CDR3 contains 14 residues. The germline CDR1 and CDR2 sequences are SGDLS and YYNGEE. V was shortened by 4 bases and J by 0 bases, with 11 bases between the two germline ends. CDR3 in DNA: TGTGCCAGCAGCAGCCGGGACACCTCCTACGAGCAGTACTTC. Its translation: CASSSRDTSYEQYF.

The CDR3 region has the DNA TGTGCCAGCAGCTTGGGAGGCGGAGGAGAGCAGTTCTTC. It codes for CASSLGGGGEQFF. The chain is built from TRBV7-8 and TRBJ2-1; D might be TRBD2 (6 bases). CDR1 SGHVS and CDR2 FQNEAQ come from the germline V gene. The CDR3 is made up of 13 amino acids. Trimming removed 3 bases from V and 10 bases from J, with 13 bases in between.